This is a list of T cell receptor beta chains from one sample in a study of neurological immune-mediated disorders. TCRdb redid the calling of the 5' RACE reads with MiXCR, one entry per CDR3 protein. The data hold about 81,000 distinct CDR3 sequences, with around 4.7% observed a single time. The sample taken for sequencing was PBMCs. The receptors here all came from an older woman with multiple sclerosis. CDR3s include the opening cysteine and the closing phenylalanine or tryptophan. The order of the fields is V gene, clone size, J gene, D gene, CDR3 DNA, CDR3 protein. D genes are given only for firm matches. Only part of the rows carry a size: once, few, many, or a class if the clone is expanded.

TRBV10-3	many	TRBJ1-1	TRBD1	TGTGCCATCAGTGCCCCGGGACAGCGGAACACTGAAGCTTTCTTT	CAISAPGQRNTEAFF
TRBV5-6	many	TRBJ2-1	-	TGTGCCAGCAGCTTGATAGGGCGGCACAATGAGCAGTTCTTC	CASSLIGRHNEQFF
TRBV5-1	many	TRBJ2-5	-	TGCGCCAGCAGCTTCCGTGATGGTGGGGAGACCCAGTACTTC	CASSFRDGGETQYF
TRBV28	many	TRBJ1-1	-	TGTGCCAGCGTCCCCGGGGCGCTGAACACTGAAGCTTTCTTT	CASVPGALNTEAFF
TRBV10-2	many	TRBJ1-5	-	TGCGCCAGCAGTGAGTCAGGGGGGCATCGGCCCCAGCATTTT	CASSESGGHRPQHF
TRBV21-1	many	TRBJ2-7	-	TGTGCCAGCCCCAGGCGGGGGGCCGCTAGCTACGAGCAGTACTTC	CASPRRGAASYEQYF
TRBV6-5	few	TRBJ1-5	TRBD1	TGTGTCAGCAGTACCTCGGGACAGGGGAATCAGCCCCAGCATTTT	CVSSTSGQGNQPQHF
TRBV6-2/TRBV6-3	many	TRBJ1-5	TRBD1	TGTGCCAGCAGTTACAACAGGGGTAATCAGCCCCAGCATTTT	CASSYNRGNQPQHF
TRBV4-1	many	TRBJ2-6	-	TGCGCCAGCAGCGCACCGCTCCCCTCTGGGGCCAACGTCCTGACTTTC	CASSAPLPSGANVLTF
TRBV5-6	many	TRBJ1-2	-	TGTGCCAGCAGCGGACGGTCGGGCTATGGCTACACCTTC	CASSGRSGYGYTF
TRBV5-5	-	TRBJ2-7	-	TGTGCCAGCAGCTTCCCGGGTTCCTATGATCAGTACTTC	CASSFPGSYDQYF
TRBV20-1	many	TRBJ2-2	-	TGCAGTGCTAGTGTCGTTGGGGGGACATACACCGGGGAGCTGTTTTTT	CSASVVGGTYTGELFF
TRBV20-1	many	TRBJ2-7	-	TGCAGTGCTAGAGATGGGTCCGACAGTCACTCCTACGAGCAGTACTTC	CSARDGSDSHSYEQYF
TRBV20-1	many	TRBJ1-2	-	TGCAGTGCTAGAGATCAGGCTAACTATGGCTACACCTTC	CSARDQANYGYTF
TRBV12-3/TRBV12-4	many	TRBJ1-5	-	TGTGCCAGCAGCCCACAGGGAAACACCCTCAATCAGCCCCAGCATTTT	CASSPQGNTLNQPQHF
TRBV5-1	many	TRBJ2-2	TRBD2	TGCGCCAGCGGACTAGCGGGGGGAGACACCGGGGAGCTGTTTTTT	CASGLAGGDTGELFF
TRBV5-1	many	TRBJ2-1	TRBD2	TGCGCCAGCAGCTTGGCTTCAAGCGGGGGGGCTCGGGATGAGCAGTTCTTC	CASSLASSGGARDEQFF
TRBV20-1	many	TRBJ2-1	TRBD2	TGCAGTGCAACCCCCACAGCGGGGGGTTACAATGAGCAGTTCTTC	CSATPTAGGYNEQFF
TRBV5-1	many	TRBJ2-5	-	TGCGCCAGCAGGACAGCCCAAGAGACCCAGTACTTC	CASRTAQETQYF
TRBV29-1	many	TRBJ2-1	-	TGCAGCGTTGAACAGGGCACCTACAATGAGCAGTTCTTC	CSVEQGTYNEQFF
TRBV12-3/TRBV12-4	many	TRBJ1-2	-	TGTGCCAGCAGTTTATTGCAGGGATCGAGTGGCCAACTCACCTTC	CASSLLQGSSGQLTF
TRBV7-2	many	TRBJ2-7	-	TGTGCCAGCAGCTTAGTTGCGGAGAACTACGAGCAGTACTTC	CASSLVAENYEQYF
TRBV3-1	medium-sized	TRBJ2-7	-	TGTGCCAGCAGCCAAGGGACACACGAGCAGTACTTC	CASSQGTHEQYF
TRBV5-1	many	TRBJ2-5	-	TGCGCCAGCAGCACGCGCCGGGGGGCCGAAGAGACCCAGTACTTC	CASSTRRGAEETQYF
TRBV3-1	many	TRBJ1-5	TRBD1	TGTGCCAGCAGCAGAGGACAGGGGTTAGGCAATCAGCCCCAGCATTTT	CASSRGQGLGNQPQHF
TRBV20-1	many	TRBJ2-2	-	TGCAGTGCTAACGATTGGGAGGCCGGGGAGCTGTTTTTT	CSANDWEAGELFF
TRBV12-3/TRBV12-4	many	TRBJ1-2	-	TGTGCCAGCAGGCCAGTGACTAACTATGGCTACACCTTC	CASRPVTNYGYTF
TRBV19	-	TRBJ1-1	TRBD1	TGTGCCAGTAGGGGACAGGGGGCTCCATTAAACACTGAAGCTTTCTTT	CASRGQGAPLNTEAFF
TRBV3-1	many	TRBJ1-2	-	TGTGCCAGCAGCCAAGATCCCGGACGGCCTATCTATGGCTACACCTTC	CASSQDPGRPIYGYTF
TRBV20-1	many	TRBJ1-4	TRBD1	TGCAGTGCCGGCGGGACAGGGGGCAGAGAAAAACTGTTTTTT	CSAGGTGGREKLFF
TRBV18	many	TRBJ2-7	-	TGTGCCAGCAACACCGCAGGGTCCTACGAGCAGTACTTC	CASNTAGSYEQYF
TRBV12-3/TRBV12-4	many	TRBJ2-3	TRBD2	TGTGCCAGCAGCAGGACTAGCGGGGGGGTTCACACAGATACGCAGTATTTT	CASSRTSGGVHTDTQYF
TRBV5-1	many	TRBJ2-1	-	TGCGCCAGCAGCTTGACGATGGACGGCTACAATGAGCAGTTCTTC	CASSLTMDGYNEQFF
TRBV20-1	many	TRBJ1-4	-	TGCAGTGCTAGAGTATTGACAGGAATGGGAGTCTCAAATGAAAAACTGTTTTTT	CSARVLTGMGVSNEKLFF
TRBV27	many	TRBJ1-1	TRBD1	TGTGCCAGCATCCCTCACAGGGGCAACGCTGAAGCTTTCTTT	CASIPHRGNAEAFF
TRBV20-1	many	TRBJ1-1	-	TGCAGTGGATGGGTAGGCGACACTGAAGCTTTCTTT	CSGWVGDTEAFF
TRBV6-5	many	TRBJ2-7	-	TGTGCCAGCAGTCGATGGTCCGCCTACGAGCAGTACTTC	CASSRWSAYEQYF
TRBV11-2	many	TRBJ1-1	-	TGTGCCAGCAGCTTAGATCTCGGACTGTTGAACACTGAAGCTTTCTTT	CASSLDLGLLNTEAFF
TRBV28	few	TRBJ2-3	TRBD1	TGTGCCAGCATTTACAGGGACAGGGGGACAGATACGCAGTATTTT	CASIYRDRGTDTQYF
TRBV5-1	many	TRBJ1-2	-	TGCGCCAGCAGCTTGGATGGGGCCCCCGGCTACACCTTC	CASSLDGAPGYTF
TRBV5-1	many	TRBJ2-2	TRBD2	TGCGCCAGTACAAACGGACTAGCGGGGGGCGAGAGGTTCGGGGAGCTGTTTTTT	CASTNGLAGGERFGELFF
TRBV7-8	-	TRBJ1-1	-	TGTGCCAGCAGCGGGGGGGTGGGCGGAACTGAAGCTTTCTTT	CASSGGVGGTEAFF
TRBV5-1	many	TRBJ2-2	-	TGCGCCAGCAGTTCCAGGGAGGTCTCGAACACCGGGGAGCTGTTTTTT	CASSSREVSNTGELFF
TRBV6-5	many	TRBJ1-5	-	TGTGCCAGCAGTCCCGGAGCGGTTAACAATCAGCCCCAGCATTTT	CASSPGAVNNQPQHF
TRBV12-3/TRBV12-4	many	TRBJ1-2	-	TGTGCCAGCAGTTTAGTTCCGGGGGCTATCAATGGCTACACCTTC	CASSLVPGAINGYTF
TRBV20-1	many	TRBJ1-3	-	TGCAGTGCCCCACACGTCCCAGGGGCTGGAAACACCATATATTTT	CSAPHVPGAGNTIYF
TRBV28	many	TRBJ1-6	-	TGTGCCAGCATGACCACGCCCGATTCACCCCTCCACTTT	CASMTTPDSPLHF
TRBV24-1	many	TRBJ2-1	-	TGTGCCACCAGTGATTTTGTCGGACAGTACAATGAGCAGTTCTTC	CATSDFVGQYNEQFF
TRBV7-2	many	TRBJ1-1	-	TGTGCCAGCAGCTCCCTATTTAACACTGAAGCTTTCTTT	CASSSLFNTEAFF
TRBV6-1	many	TRBJ2-7	TRBD2	TGTGCCAGCAGTGAAGCGCGGGGGGCGCTGGGGGAGCAGTACTTC	CASSEARGALGEQYF
TRBV9	many	TRBJ1-1	-	TGTGCCAGCAGCCCAAGGGCGGCGGGGGGCACTGAAGCTTTCTTT	CASSPRAAGGTEAFF
TRBV25-1	many	TRBJ1-4	-	TGTGCCAGCAGTCTAAGAGGGGGAGCGGGTGAAAAACTGTTTTTT	CASSLRGGAGEKLFF
TRBV11-2	many	TRBJ2-2	-	TGTGCCAGCAGCTTAGGGAAAGCGAACACCGGGGAGCTGTTTTTT	CASSLGKANTGELFF
TRBV5-1	-	TRBJ1-1	TRBD1	TGCGCCAGCAGCTTGTACGGGGGTCGAACAGGGGACACTGAAGCTTTCTTT	CASSLYGGRTGDTEAFF